This T cell receptor (beta chain) was identified during a study of T cell changes during pregnancy in multiple sclerosis. The assay was immunoSEQ multiplex PCR, and TCRdb's table has in-frame clones only and misses some. Among about 75,000 clones listed, around nine tenths were seen once. Germline V lookup: CDR1 SGHTA, CDR2 FQGNSA. The CDR3 covers 15 residues. The V gene lost 5 bases and the J gene lost 0 bases, with 8 bases spanning the gap. The sample in question was CD4+ T cells from peripheral blood mononuclear cells, obtained before pregnancy. The rearrangement uses TRBV7-2 and TRBJ1-6, with no clear D. The receptor was isolated from a female donor with multiple sclerosis, enrolled in a pregnancy study. The CDR3 loop reads CASSRRSSYNSPLHF. Written as DNA, the CDR3 is TGTGCCAGCAGCCGCCGTAGCTCCTATAATTCACCCCTCCACTTT.